A single sample gave rise to the 18 T cell receptor beta chains below, sequenced in a study of cytomegalovirus exposure and HLA in healthy donors. 13 Jbeta primers and 60 Vbeta primers were used for the PCR. Sequencing used immunoSEQ multiplex PCR; TCRdb keeps in-frame clones, though not all of them. The sample lists about 220,000 clones, approximately 70% occurring once. Sample: PBMCs. The receptors originated from a woman aged 25-40 years in good health and CMV-seronegative.

The chain links TRBV20-1 to TRBJ1-2; D unclear. Germline assignment: CDR1 DFQATT and CDR2 SNEGSKA (reference sequence). This CDR3 spans 11 amino acids. V lost 6 bases, J lost 7 bases, and 12 bases lay in between. The chain's CDR3 is CSAAVVSGYTF. CDR3 coding DNA: TGCAGTGCGGCGGTGGTCAGTGGCTACACCTTC.

The V call is TRBV30, the J call TRBJ1-2; 7 bases are shared with TRBD1. CDR3 length equals 14 residues. The germline V gene encodes CDR1 GTSNPN and CDR2 SVGIG (reference sequence). With 2 bases clipped from V and 3 bases from J, the junction kept 6 bases outside the gene matches. CDR3 nucleotide sequence: TGTGCCTGGAGTAGGACAGGAACGTACTATGGCTACACCTTC. Protein sequence: CAWSRTGTYYGYTF.

The V gene is TRBV19, the J gene TRBJ1-2, with TRBD1 matching over 7 bases. From germline, CDR1 is LNHDA and CDR2 SQIVND (reference sequence). The CDR3 consists of 13 residues. After removal of 6 bases from V and 5 bases from J, the junction contained 6 bases not matched to a gene. CDR3 region: CASSWSGGYGYTF. The CDR3 DNA is TGTGCCAGTAGCTGGTCAGGGGGGTATGGCTACACCTTC.

This chain links TRBV14 with TRBJ1-2, with D hard to call. CDR3 size: 13 residues. Looked up from germline, CDR1 is SGHDN and CDR2 is FVKESK. V was clipped by 1 base and J by 7 bases, with 10 bases between them. This CDR3 reads CASSQGWARGYTF. The CDR3 region has the DNA TGTGCCAGCAGCCAAGGGTGGGCCCGTGGCTACACCTTC.

The chain employs TRBV5-1 and TRBJ1-3, with D uncertain. Deletions cut 1 base from V and 0 bases from J, with 11 bases between. The length of the CDR3 is 16 residues. Germline V CDR1 and CDR2: SGHRS, YFSETQ. The CDR3 sequence is CASSLSEQSSGNTIYF. The CDR3 DNA reads as TGCGCCAGCAGCTTGTCAGAACAGTCCTCTGGAAACACCATATATTTT.

A remark on this clone: The same CDR3 also results from other DNA sequences found in this sample. CDR3 sequence reads: CASSVLSWREGTGELFF. The CDR3 DNA reads TGTGCCAGCAGCGTTTTGTCGTGGCGGGAGGGCACCGGGGAGCTGTTTTTT. The V and J genes are TRBV9 and TRBJ2-2; TRBD2 aligns across 9 bases. CDR3 length: 17 amino acids. The V gene's germline CDR1 is SGDLS and CDR2 YYNGEE. Trimming cost V 2 bases and J 4 bases; bases outside gene matches: 9. The entire variable domain, with the rest obtained from reference TRBV9 and TRBJ2-2, is as follows: DSGVTQTPKHLITATGQRVTLRCSPRSGDLSVYWYQQSLDQGLQFLIQYYNGEERAKGNILERFSAQQFPDLHSELNLSSLELGDSALYFCASSVLSWREGTGELFFGEGSRLTVL.

The CDR3 nucleotides are TGTGCCAGCAGCTTGCCGCCGGGGAACATTCAGTACTTC. Amino acid sequence: CASSLPPGNIQYF. The chain combines TRBV5-6 with TRBJ2-4, with TRBD2 as a possible D gene (5 bases). CDR3 size: 13 residues. Germline CDR1 reads SGHDT; CDR2 reads YYEEEE. The V and J ends lost 1 base and 7 bases respectively, with 9 bases between them.

On this clone itself: This same CDR3 is encoded by further DNA sequences in the sample. The rearrangement uses TRBV20-1 and TRBJ2-3; no clear D gene. The germline V and J ends were trimmed by 5 bases and 6 bases, with 6 bases remaining between them. This CDR3 is built from 10 residues. Germline V gene lookup returns CDR1 DFQATT and CDR2 SNEGSKA (reference sequence). CDR3 sequence reads: CSAPRDTQYF. The DNA for the CDR3 is TGCAGTGCTCCTAGGGATACGCAGTATTTT.

This chain uses TRBV4-1 with TRBJ2-2; 10 positions agree with TRBD1. The CDR3 covers 16 residues. V lost 5 bases and J lost 5; bases outside the gene matches: 8. Germline lookup yields CDR1 MGHRA and CDR2 YSYEKL. CDR3 bases: TGCGCCAGCAGCACCCGACAGGGGGCAAGGACCGGGGAGCTGTTTTTT. Residues: CASSTRQGARTGELFF.

The chain recombines TRBV5-1 with TRBJ2-7, with D unclear. The CDR3 has 15 residues. Trimming removed 0 bases at V and 2 bases at J, with 12 bases between. CDR1 and CDR2 (germline): SGHRS, YFSETQ. The CDR3 nucleotides are TGCGCCAGCAGCTTGGCCTTGGGCGCAGCCTACGAGCAGTACTTC. It encodes CASSLALGAAYEQYF.

The chain recombines TRBV7-9 with TRBJ2-1; 8 nucleotides match TRBD2. Trimming took 5 bases from V and 3 from J; bases not matched to a gene: 18. Germline lookup yields CDR1 SEHNR and CDR2 FQNEAQ (reference sequence). CDR3 size: 19 residues. Here the CDR3 reads CASSPLNTYGTRYYNEQFF. DNA for the CDR3: TGTGCCAGCAGCCCCCTAAACACATATGGGACTAGGTACTACAATGAGCAGTTCTTC.

As regards this clone: At one of its ends the junction is not consistent with the germline gene, which may arise from a read error. This CDR3 is CASSAWTGDFTSTDTQYF. The CDR3 DNA is TGTGCCTCGAGTGCCTGGACAGGGGATTTCACTAGCACAGATACGCAGTATTTT. The chain recombines TRBV30 with TRBJ2-3; 9 bases are shared with TRBD1. The V gene's germline CDR1 is GTSNPN and CDR2 SVGIG (reference sequence). CDR3 length: 18 amino acids. Drawing the rest from reference TRBV30 and TRBJ2-3, the complete variable domain is SQTIHQWPATLVQPVGSPLSLECTVEGTSNPNLYWYRQAAGRGLQLLFYSVGIGQISSEVPQNLSASRPQDRQFILSSKKLLLSDSGFYLCASSAWTGDFTSTDTQYFGPGTRLTVL.

The chain uses TRBV10-3 and TRBJ2-1, with 12 bases lining up with TRBD2. The CDR3 loop spans 15 amino acids. V shed 10 bases, J shed 4 bases, and the junction held 8 bases outside the gene matches. Germline CDR1 ENHRY, CDR2 SYGVKD. The CDR3 protein is CASSSGTSGYNEQFF. The CDR3 nucleotides read TGTGCCAGCAGCTCCGGGACTAGCGGGTACAATGAGCAGTTCTTC.

This rearrangement joins TRBV30 to TRBJ2-3; 8 bases are shared with TRBD2. This CDR3 spans 15 amino acids. CDR1 is GTSNPN and CDR2 is SVGIG in the germline V gene (reference sequence). Trimming cost V 0 bases and J 4 bases; bases outside gene matches: 6. The CDR3 sequence: CAWSVGVAGPDTQYF. CDR3 nucleotide sequence: TGTGCCTGGAGTGTAGGGGTAGCGGGGCCAGATACGCAGTATTTT.

V gene TRBV5-1 combines with J gene TRBJ2-3; D is unclear. Germline V gives CDR1 SGHRS, CDR2 YFSETQ. The CDR3 covers 14 residues. The V end lost 1 base, the J end lost 0 bases, and 6 bases lay between the germline ends. CDR3 DNA sequence: TGCGCCAGCAGCTTGTCCCCTAGCACAGATACGCAGTATTTT. Its translation is CASSLSPSTDTQYF.

This clone was observed a few times. The chain recombines TRBV5-4 with TRBJ1-4; 9 bases fit TRBD1. The germline V gene encodes CDR1 SGHNT and CDR2 YYREEE (reference sequence). The CDR3 runs to 15 residues. V gave up 3 bases and J gave up 5 bases; unmatched junction bases: 5. CDR3 in amino acids: CASSYGTGRNEKLFF. The DNA of the CDR3 is TGTGCCAGCAGCTATGGGACAGGGAGGAATGAAAAACTGTTTTTT. Full variable domain (remainder filled in from reference TRBV5-4 and TRBJ1-4): ETGVTQSPTHLIKTRGQQVTLRCSSQSGHNTVSWYQQALGQGPQFIFQYYREEENGRGNFPPRFSGLQFPNYSSELNVNALELDDSALYLCASSYGTGRNEKLFFGSGTQLSVL.

The chain couples TRBV4-1 to TRBJ2-5, with 15 bases matching TRBD2. The CDR3 covers 20 residues. In germline, CDR1 is MGHRA, CDR2 YSYEKL. V lost 7 bases to trimming and J lost 5 bases; unmatched junction nucleotides: 20. CDR3 in amino acids: CASTVRLGLAGGGTEETQYF. DNA of the CDR3: TGCGCCAGCACCGTAAGATTGGGACTAGCGGGAGGTGGGACCGAGGAGACCCAGTACTTC.

V is TRBV9 and J is TRBJ2-7; TRBD2 agrees at 10 bases. The CDR3 runs 15 residues. Germline loops: CDR1 SGDLS, CDR2 YYNGEE. After removal of 4 bases from V and 2 bases from J, the junction contained 6 bases not matched to a gene. The CDR3 is CASSSGLAPPYEQYF. The CDR3, as DNA: TGTGCCAGCAGCTCGGGACTAGCGCCCCCCTACGAGCAGTACTTC. Full variable domain (rest looked up from reference TRBV9 and TRBJ2-7): DSGVTQTPKHLITATGQRVTLRCSPRSGDLSVYWYQQSLDQGLQFLIQYYNGEERAKGNILERFSAQQFPDLHSELNLSSLELGDSALYFCASSSGLAPPYEQYFGPGTRLTVT.